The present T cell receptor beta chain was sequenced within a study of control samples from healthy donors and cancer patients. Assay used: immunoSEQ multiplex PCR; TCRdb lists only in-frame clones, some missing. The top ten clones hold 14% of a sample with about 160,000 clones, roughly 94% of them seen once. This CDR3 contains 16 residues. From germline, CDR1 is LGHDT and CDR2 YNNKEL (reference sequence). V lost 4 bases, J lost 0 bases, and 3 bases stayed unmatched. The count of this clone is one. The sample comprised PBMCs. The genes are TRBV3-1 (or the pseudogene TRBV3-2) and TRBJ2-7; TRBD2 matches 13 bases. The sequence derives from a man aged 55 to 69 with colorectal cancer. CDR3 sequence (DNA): TGTGCCAGCAGCCCTGGACTAGCGGGGGTCTCCTACGAGCAGTACTTC. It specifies CASSPGLAGVSYEQYF.